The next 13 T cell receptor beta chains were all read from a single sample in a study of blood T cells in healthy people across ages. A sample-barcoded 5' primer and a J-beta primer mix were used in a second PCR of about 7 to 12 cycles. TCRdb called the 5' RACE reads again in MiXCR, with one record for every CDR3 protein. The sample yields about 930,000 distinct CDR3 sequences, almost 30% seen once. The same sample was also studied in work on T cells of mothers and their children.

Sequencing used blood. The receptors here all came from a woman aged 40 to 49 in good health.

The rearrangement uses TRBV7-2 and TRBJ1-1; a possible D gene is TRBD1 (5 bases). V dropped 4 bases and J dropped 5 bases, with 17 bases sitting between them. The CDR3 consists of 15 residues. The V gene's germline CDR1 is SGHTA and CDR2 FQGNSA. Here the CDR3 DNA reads TGTGCCAGCAGCTCCCAGGGACGGGGGGGAACTGAAGCTTTCTTT. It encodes CASSSQGRGGTEAFF.

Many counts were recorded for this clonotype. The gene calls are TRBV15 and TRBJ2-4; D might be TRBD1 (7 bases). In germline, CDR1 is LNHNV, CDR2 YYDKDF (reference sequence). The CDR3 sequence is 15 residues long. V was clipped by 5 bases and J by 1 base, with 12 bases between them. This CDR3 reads CATSPGGPAKNIQYF. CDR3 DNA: TGTGCCACCAGCCCAGGGGGGCCTGCCAAAAACATTCAGTACTTC. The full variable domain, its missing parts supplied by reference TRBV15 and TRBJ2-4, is DAMVIQNPRYQVTQFGKPVTLSCSQTLNHNVMYWYQQKSSQAPKLLFHYYDKDFNNEADTPDNFQSRRPNTSFCFLDIRSPGLGDTAMYLCATSPGGPAKNIQYFGAGTRLSVL.

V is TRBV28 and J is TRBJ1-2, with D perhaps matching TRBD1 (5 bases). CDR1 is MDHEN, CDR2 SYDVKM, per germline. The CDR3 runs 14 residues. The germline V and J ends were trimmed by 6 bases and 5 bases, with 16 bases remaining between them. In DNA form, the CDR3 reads TGTGCCAGCAGCTCCGGGACGGCTGGTTATGGCTACACCTTC. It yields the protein CASSSGTAGYGYTF.

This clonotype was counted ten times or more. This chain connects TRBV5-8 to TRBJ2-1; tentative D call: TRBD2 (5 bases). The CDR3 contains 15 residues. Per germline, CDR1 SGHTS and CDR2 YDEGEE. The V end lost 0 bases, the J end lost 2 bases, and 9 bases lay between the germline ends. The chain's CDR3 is CASSLDRAAYNEQFF. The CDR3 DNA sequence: TGTGCCAGCAGCTTGGATAGAGCGGCCTACAATGAGCAGTTCTTC.

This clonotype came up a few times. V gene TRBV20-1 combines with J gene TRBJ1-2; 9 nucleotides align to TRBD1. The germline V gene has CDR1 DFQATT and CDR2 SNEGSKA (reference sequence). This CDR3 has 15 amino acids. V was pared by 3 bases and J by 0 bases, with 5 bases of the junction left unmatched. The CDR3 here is CSARAWDRANYGYTF. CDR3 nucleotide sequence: TGCAGTGCTAGGGCTTGGGACAGGGCTAACTATGGCTACACCTTC.

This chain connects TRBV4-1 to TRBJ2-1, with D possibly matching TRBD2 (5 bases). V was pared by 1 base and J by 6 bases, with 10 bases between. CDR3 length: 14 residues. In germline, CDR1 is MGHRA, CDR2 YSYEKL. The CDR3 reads CASSQVPRVNEQFF. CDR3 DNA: TGCGCCAGCAGCCAAGTGCCGCGGGTCAATGAGCAGTTCTTC.

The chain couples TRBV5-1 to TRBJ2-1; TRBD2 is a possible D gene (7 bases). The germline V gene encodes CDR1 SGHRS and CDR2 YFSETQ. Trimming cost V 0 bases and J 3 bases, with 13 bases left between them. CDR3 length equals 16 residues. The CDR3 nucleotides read TGCGCCAGCAGCTTGGAGGCGGGGGCGTTCTACAATGAGCAGTTCTTC. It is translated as CASSLEAGAFYNEQFF.

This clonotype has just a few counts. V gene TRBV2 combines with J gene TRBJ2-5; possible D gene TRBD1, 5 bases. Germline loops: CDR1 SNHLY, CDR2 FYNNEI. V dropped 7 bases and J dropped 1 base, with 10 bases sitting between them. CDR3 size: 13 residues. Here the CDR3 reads CASTNRRQETQYF. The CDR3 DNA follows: TGTGCCAGCACCAACAGGCGCCAAGAGACCCAGTACTTC.

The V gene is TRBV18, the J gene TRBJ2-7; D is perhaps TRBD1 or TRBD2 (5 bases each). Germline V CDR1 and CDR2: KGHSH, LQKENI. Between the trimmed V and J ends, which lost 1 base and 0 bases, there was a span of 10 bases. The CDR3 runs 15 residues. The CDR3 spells CASSPRDVSSYEQYF. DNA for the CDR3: TGTGCCAGCTCACCACGGGACGTAAGCTCCTACGAGCAGTACTTC.

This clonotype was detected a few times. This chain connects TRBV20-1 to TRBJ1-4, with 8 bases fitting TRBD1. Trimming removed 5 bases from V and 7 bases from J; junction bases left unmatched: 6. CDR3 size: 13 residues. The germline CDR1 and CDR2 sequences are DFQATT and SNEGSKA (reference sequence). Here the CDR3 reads CSAYRGSGEKLFF. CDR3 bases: TGCAGTGCTTACAGGGGGTCTGGTGAAAAACTGTTTTTT.

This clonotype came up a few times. CDR3 DNA: TGTGCCAGCAGCTTAGTTTCCGCCAATGAGCAGTTCTTC. Its protein product is CASSLVSANEQFF. The chain employs TRBV11-3 and TRBJ2-1, with no clear D. Per the germline V gene, CDR1 is SGHNT and CDR2 is YENEEA. CDR3 length equals 13 residues. Trimming removed 1 base from V and 6 bases from J, with 7 bases in between.

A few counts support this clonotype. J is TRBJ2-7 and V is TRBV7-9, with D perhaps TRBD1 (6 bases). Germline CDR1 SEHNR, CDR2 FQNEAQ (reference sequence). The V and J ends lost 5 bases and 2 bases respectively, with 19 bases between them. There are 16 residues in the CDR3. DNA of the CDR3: TGTGCCAGCAGCCCTAGCTCCGCAGGGGAAGCCTACGAGCAGTACTTC. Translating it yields CASSPSSAGEAYEQYF.

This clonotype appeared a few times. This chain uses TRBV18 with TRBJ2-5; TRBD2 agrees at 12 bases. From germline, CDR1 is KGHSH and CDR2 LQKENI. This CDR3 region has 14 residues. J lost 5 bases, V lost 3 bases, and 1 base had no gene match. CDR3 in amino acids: CASSPLAGGETQYF. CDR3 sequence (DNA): TGTGCCAGCTCACCCCTAGCGGGGGGGGAGACCCAGTACTTC.